Reported below is one T cell receptor beta chain. In the original processing: Estimates of nucleated cell counts were drawn from the amplification of reference gene primers. Only in-frame clones appear in the TCRdb table, and some are missing; sequencing was by immunoSEQ multiplex PCR. The V and J calls and clone size were taken over from that table, and D and trimming were inferred from the DNA. The sample yields under 150,000 clones, approximately 89% seen once. These data come from a study of blood T cell repertoires in COVID-19. On the study more broadly: The United States, Italy and Spain were the sources of the acute and convalescent COVID-19 samples. Nucleic acid was either cDNA or gDNA, and it came from T cells, B-cell-depleted T cells, or PBMCs.

Sequencing was done on a sample of peripheral blood. This sequence originates from a woman between 55 and 75 years old with COVID-19, enrolled during active disease.

CDR3 coding DNA: TGTGCCAGCAGTTACTCGGCTTATAGCAATCAGCCCCAGCATTTT. Protein: CASSYSAYSNQPQHF. The V and J genes are TRBV6-5 and TRBJ1-5; D unclear. Germline V gene sequence: CDR1 MNHEY, CDR2 SVGAGI. The CDR3 has 15 amino acids. V was shortened by 0 bases and J by 0 bases, with 6 bases between the two germline ends.